This T cell receptor beta chain was sequenced during a study of cytomegalovirus exposure and HLA in healthy donors. General observations from the study: As immune exposure information, only CMV serostatus was available. As confirmed in vitro, a few CMV-associated chains were specific for CMV antigens. Per a later analysis, 15,000 to 20,000 TCR beta sequences showed association with HLA alleles at 0.05 false discovery rate.

A remark on this clone: Its antigen is unidentified.

It was with 60 Vbeta and 13 Jbeta primers that the PCR ran. Authors' data handling: Unique TCR beta chains totaled 65 million to 95 million in a later count, with about 11 million of them shared. The data were produced by immunoSEQ multiplex PCR, yet TCRdb's version contains in-frame clones alone and is incomplete. V and J calls and clone size are copied from that table; D and trimming were computed from the DNA. The top ten clones hold about 2.5% of a sample with about 98,000 clones, 70% of them seen once. Germline V gives CDR1 MNHEY, CDR2 SVGAGI. The V and J ends lost 6 bases and 2 bases respectively, with 11 bases between them. This CDR3 contains 14 residues.

The receptor was derived from a man aged 45-65 years in good health and CMV-seronegative. V usage is TRBV6-5 and J usage is TRBJ2-1; TRBD2 is a possible D gene (6 bases). The specimen sequenced was PBMCs. As DNA, the CDR3 is TGTGCCAGCAGCCGCGGGGTAACCTACAATGAGCAGTTCTTC. Its protein is CASSRGVTYNEQFF.